The 2 T cell receptor beta chains below all came from one sample that was sequenced in a study of metastatic and nonmetastatic thyroid tumors. Before thyroid surgery, none of the patients had received any treatment. Using MiXCR, TCRdb re-called clones from the PCR reads. The sample holds around 12,000 clones, roughly 31% seen once. The sequenced sample consisted of tumor tissue. The receptors were gathered from a male donor with papillary thyroid cancer or a benign thyroid nodule (not recorded which). Some clones in this sample may be carry-over from other donors' samples.

This clone has only a few counts. Other DNA sequences in this sample translate to the same CDR3. The CDR3 DNA follows: TGTGCCACCAGCAGAGAGGGACAGGGTGCTCCAACAGATACGCAGTATTTT. Translation: CATSREGQGAPTDTQYF. J is TRBJ2-3 and V is TRBV15, with TRBD1 matching over 9 bases. The CDR3 runs to 17 residues. Trimming removed 0 bases from V and 3 bases from J; junction bases left unmatched: 7. The germline gives CDR1 LNHNV, CDR2 YYDKDF (reference sequence).

This clone was recorded a few times. The chain employs TRBV27 and TRBJ2-1; the match to TRBD2 covers 15 bases. V trimming: 6 bases; J trimming: 3 bases; junction bases outside the gene matches: 0. Germline V lookup: CDR1 MNHEY, CDR2 SMNVEV (reference sequence). This CDR3 spans 15 amino acids. The CDR3 DNA reads TGTGCCAGCAGGGGACTAGCGGGGGGCTACAATGAGCAGTTCTTC. Translating gives CASRGLAGGYNEQFF.